The 32 T cell receptor beta chains in this list originate from one sample, sequenced in a study of blood T cell repertoires in COVID-19. Sequencing used immunoSEQ multiplex PCR; TCRdb keeps in-frame clones, though not all of them. Of roughly 82,000 clones listed, roughly 88% were seen once; the top ten hold around 0.93%. Sequencing input: peripheral blood. These receptors were collected from a woman between 45 and 60 years old in a cohort sampled during active COVID-19.

The rearrangement joins TRBV18 to TRBJ1-2; D is ambiguous. The ends were cut back, 4 bases at V and 6 bases at J, with 21 bases in the middle. From germline, CDR1 is KGHSH and CDR2 LQKENI. This CDR3 is 16 amino acids long. The chain's CDR3 is CASSLSNDGVGDGYTF. Written as DNA, the CDR3 is TGTGCCAGCTCACTCTCAAACGACGGGGTAGGCGATGGCTACACCTTC.

The rearrangement joins TRBV18 to TRBJ2-1; the match to TRBD2 covers 8 bases. Trimming cost V 5 bases and J 6 bases; bases outside gene matches: 12. The length of the CDR3 is 16 residues. CDR1 KGHSH and CDR2 LQKENI come from the germline V gene. The DNA of the CDR3 is TGTGCCAGCTCAGTTCCCGGGACTAGAATAAGCAATGAGCAGTTCTTC. Its translation is CASSVPGTRISNEQFF.

The J gene is TRBJ1-3, the V gene TRBV6-9; the D gene is possibly TRBD1 (6 bases). The CDR3 is 12 amino acids. V was trimmed by 6 bases and J by 6 bases, leaving 9 bases between them. CDR1 MNHGY and CDR2 SVAAGI come from the germline V gene. CDR3 in DNA: TGTGCCAGCAGCCGACAGGCAAACACCATATATTTT. Translating gives CASSRQANTIYF.

The chain is built from TRBV7-2 and TRBJ2-2, with D hard to call. The CDR3 extends over 14 amino acids. Trimming removed 5 bases at V and 3 bases at J, with 10 bases between. CDR1 is SGHTA, CDR2 FQGNSA, per germline. This chain's CDR3 is CASSPTRDTGELFF. The DNA of the CDR3 is TGTGCCAGCAGCCCAACCCGAGACACCGGGGAGCTGTTTTTT. The entire variable domain, with the rest obtained from reference TRBV7-2 and TRBJ2-2, is as follows: GAGVSQSPSNKVTEKGKDVELRCDPISGHTALYWYRQSLGQGLEFLIYFQGNSAPDKSGLPSDRFSAERTGGSVSTLTIQRTQQEDSAVYLCASSPTRDTGELFFGEGSRLTVL.

The chain joins TRBV7-9 to TRBJ2-2; D may be TRBD1 (6 bases). V dropped 6 bases and J dropped 1 base, with 15 bases sitting between them. The CDR3 sequence is 16 residues long. Germline V gives CDR1 SEHNR, CDR2 FQNEAQ (reference sequence). In DNA form, the CDR3 reads TGTGCCAGCAGTTCTACCACAGGGTTGAACACCGGGGAGCTGTTTTTT. This codes for CASSSTTGLNTGELFF.

This CDR3 is CASSLQGARGYTF. The CDR3 DNA sequence: TGTGCCAGCAGTTTACAGGGGGCGCGCGGCTACACCTTC. The chain links TRBV28 to TRBJ1-2, with 8 bases identical to TRBD1. Germline CDR1 is MDHEN and CDR2 is SYDVKM. The trim removed 2 bases at V and 8 bases at J, leaving 4 bases unmatched. The CDR3 has 13 residues.

The chain couples TRBV4-1 to TRBJ2-2; 10 bases line up with TRBD1. The V gene's germline CDR1 is MGHRA and CDR2 YSYEKL. The J segment lost 0 bases and the V segment lost 3 bases, leaving 1 base of the junction unmatched. This CDR3 region has 16 residues. CDR3 sequence (DNA): TGCGCCAGCAGCCAGGACAGGGGGGCGAACACCGGGGAGCTGTTTTTT. Its translation: CASSQDRGANTGELFF.

The count of this clone is one. The chain links TRBV28 to TRBJ2-7; 8 bases are a match to TRBD1. The CDR3 length is 15 residues. V lost 4 bases to trimming and J lost 4 bases; unmatched junction nucleotides: 9. Germline V gene lookup returns CDR1 MDHEN and CDR2 SYDVKM. Here the CDR3 reads CASSSPGGKPYEQYF. CDR3 DNA sequence: TGTGCCAGCAGTTCCCCAGGGGGCAAGCCTTACGAGCAGTACTTC.

This chain connects TRBV7-8 to TRBJ1-6; D uncertain. The germline V and J ends were trimmed by 11 bases and 8 bases, with 10 bases remaining between them. Germline assignment: CDR1 SGHVS and CDR2 FQNEAQ. This CDR3 region has 11 residues. CDR3 coding DNA: TGTGCCGGCGGCAGCCATTCACCCCTCCACTTT. Its protein product is CAGGSHSPLHF.

Comment on this clone: An end of the junction does not agree with germline; a read error may underlie this. This chain connects TRBV7-7 to TRBJ2-1; 7 nucleotides align to TRBD2. CDR1 and CDR2 (germline): SSHAT, FNYEAQ (reference sequence). This CDR3 is 17 amino acids long. CDR3 amino acids: CASSLAVGLGDYNEQFF. CDR3 nucleotide sequence: TGTGCTAGCAGCTTAGCGGTCGGACTAGGGGATTACAATGAGCAGTTCTTC.

The chain uses TRBV5-1 and TRBJ1-3; 8 bases map to TRBD1. V lost 0 bases, J lost 0 bases, and 2 bases stayed unmatched. CDR1 and CDR2 from the germline V gene are SGHRS and YFSETQ. This CDR3 region has 16 residues. CDR3 protein: CASSLGQGASGNTIYF. The DNA for the CDR3 is TGCGCCAGCAGCTTGGGTCAGGGGGCCTCTGGAAACACCATATATTTT.

V gene TRBV3-1 (or the pseudogene TRBV3-2) combines with J gene TRBJ1-6, with D perhaps matching TRBD1 (6 bases). CDR3 length: 14 amino acids. Per the germline V gene, CDR1 is LGHDT and CDR2 is YNNKEL (reference sequence). V gave up 2 bases and J gave up 9 bases, with 11 bases separating them. This CDR3 reads CASSQLRQVSPLHF. CDR3 coding DNA: TGTGCCAGCAGCCAATTGAGACAGGTTTCACCCCTCCACTTT.

The chain is built from TRBV5-8 and TRBJ2-2; 7 bases map to TRBD2. Germline V CDR1 and CDR2: SGHTS, YDEGEE. The CDR3 extends over 16 amino acids. Trimming at V came to 4 bases and at J to 5 bases, leaving 11 bases not matched to a gene. CDR3 loop: CASSVRRLAATGELFF. Written as DNA, the CDR3 is TGTGCCAGCAGCGTTAGACGACTAGCCGCGACCGGGGAGCTGTTTTTT. Supplemented by reference TRBV5-8 and TRBJ2-2, the full variable domain reads EAGVTQSPTHLIKTRGQQATLRCSPISGHTSVYWYQQALGLGLQFLLWYDEGEERNRGNFPPRFSGRQFPNYSSELNVNALELEDSALYLCASSVRRLAATGELFFGEGSRLTVL.

V gene TRBV3-1 (or the pseudogene TRBV3-2) combines with J gene TRBJ2-5; 8 nucleotides match TRBD2. Germline CDR1 is LGHDT and CDR2 is YNNKEL (reference sequence). J was trimmed by 2 bases and V by 0 bases; bases with no gene match: 8. The CDR3 spans 17 residues. This chain's CDR3 is CASSQDLSGSGQETQYF. CDR3 nucleotide sequence: TGTGCCAGCAGCCAAGATCTGAGCGGGAGTGGACAAGAGACCCAGTACTTC.

The rearrangement joins TRBV6-4 to TRBJ2-3; 9 nucleotides match TRBD1. Germline CDR1 reads MRHNA; CDR2 reads SNTAGT. This CDR3 has 16 amino acids. The junction had 10 bases not matched to a gene; V was cut back by 6 bases and J by 3 bases. The chain's CDR3 is CASSKEGQGSTDTQYF. As DNA, the CDR3 is TGTGCCAGCAGCAAAGAAGGACAGGGGTCGACAGATACGCAGTATTTT.

J is TRBJ1-6 and V is TRBV27; 9 nucleotides agree with TRBD1. The CDR3 is made up of 15 amino acids. CDR1 is MNHEY, CDR2 SMNVEV, per germline (reference sequence). Losses at the gene ends were 2 bases for V and 10 bases for J; bases not matched to a gene: 6. The DNA for the CDR3 is TGTGCCAGCAGTTTACCCGGGGACAGGGCCTCACCCCTCCACTTT. It encodes CASSLPGDRASPLHF.

This clone was counted only a few times. This CDR3 is CASKLRGNEQFF. For the CDR3, the DNA is TGCGCCAGCAAACTACGGGGCAATGAGCAGTTCTTC. This chain links TRBV5-1 with TRBJ2-1; TRBD2 is a possible D gene (5 bases). Per germline, CDR1 SGHRS and CDR2 YFSETQ. There are 12 residues in the CDR3. The V end was cut by 6 bases, the J end by 6 bases, with 10 bases between.

CDR3 DNA sequence: TGTGCCAGCAGTCTCCAGGGGCAGCCGGCACAAGAGACCCAGTACTTC. This encodes CASSLQGQPAQETQYF. The rearrangement uses TRBV2 and TRBJ2-5, with D possibly being TRBD1 (6 bases). The germline CDR1 and CDR2 sequences are SNHLY and FYNNEI. The CDR3 runs to 16 residues. Trimming shortened V by 5 bases and J by 2 bases, and 18 bases separated the two germline ends.

This chain connects TRBV9 to TRBJ1-2; unclear D gene. Germline V gene sequence: CDR1 SGDLS, CDR2 YYNGEE. Trimming removed 1 base at V and 0 bases at J, with 7 bases between. This CDR3 is built from 14 residues. Written as DNA, the CDR3 is TGTGCCAGCAGCGTAACGGGTGCTAACTATGGCTACACCTTC. This translates into CASSVTGANYGYTF.

The V and J genes are TRBV14 and TRBJ2-4; D gene uncertain. The CDR3 extends over 15 amino acids. Per germline, CDR1 SGHDN and CDR2 FVKESK. The ends were cut back, 0 bases at V and 0 bases at J, with 6 bases in the middle. The CDR3 sequence: CASSQEPLAKNIQYF. The DNA of the CDR3 is TGTGCCAGCAGCCAAGAACCACTAGCCAAAAACATTCAGTACTTC.

The chain links TRBV27 to TRBJ2-7, with D maybe TRBD2 (5 bases). The germline gives CDR1 MNHEY, CDR2 SMNVEV (reference sequence). The CDR3 covers 15 residues. The V end was cut by 2 bases, the J end by 3 bases, with 14 bases between. The CDR3, as DNA: TGTGCCAGCAGTTTAGGCCTGTCGGGGATCTACGAGCAGTACTTC. Its protein is CASSLGLSGIYEQYF.

Written as DNA, the CDR3 is TGTGCCAGCAGCGTAGGACAGGGGGGGAGCGAGCAGTACTTC. Translation gives CASSVGQGGSEQYF. This sequence joins TRBV9 and TRBJ2-7; 9 bases agree with TRBD1. The CDR3 is 14 residues long. V dropped 0 bases and J dropped 6; count of bases not matched to a gene: 4. The germline CDR1 and CDR2 sequences are SGDLS and YYNGEE.

The V and J genes are TRBV5-5 and TRBJ1-3; D remains unclear. Trimming removed 4 bases at V and 7 bases at J, with 15 bases between. Germline CDR1 SGHKS, CDR2 YYEKEE (reference sequence). This CDR3 has 14 residues. The CDR3 reads CASSPSGFRNTIYF. The CDR3 bases are TGTGCCAGCAGCCCCTCGGGATTTAGGAACACCATATATTTT.

CDR3 region: CASSGLPGQAFEYF. In DNA form, the CDR3 reads TGTGCCAGCAGCGGGCTCCCGGGACAGGCGTTCGAGTACTTC. The chain recombines TRBV5-8 with TRBJ2-7; 8 positions agree with TRBD1. Trimming at V came to 4 bases and at J to 11 bases, leaving 14 bases not matched to a gene. Germline-derived CDR1 and CDR2 are SGHTS and YDEGEE. This CDR3 comprises 14 residues.

V gene TRBV5-5 combines with J gene TRBJ2-3, with 8 bases that match TRBD2. Germline-derived CDR1 and CDR2 are SGHKS and YYEKEE (reference sequence). V gave up 2 bases and J gave up 4 bases; unmatched junction bases: 9. The CDR3 runs to 16 residues. CDR3 nucleotide sequence: TGTGCCAGCAGCTTATCCCAGACTAGCGCCCCAGATACGCAGTATTTT. Protein sequence: CASSLSQTSAPDTQYF.

This chain links TRBV2 with TRBJ2-1; TRBD2 matches 11 bases. CDR1 and CDR2 from the germline V gene are SNHLY and FYNNEI. The CDR3 consists of 15 residues. J gave up 7 bases and V 4 bases, and 6 bases lay outside the gene matches. The CDR3 region is CASSVGLAASNEQFF. The CDR3 DNA sequence: TGTGCCAGCAGTGTGGGACTAGCGGCGTCGAATGAGCAGTTCTTC.

This chain connects TRBV11-3 to TRBJ2-1; D is perhaps TRBD2 (6 bases). Germline assignment: CDR1 SGHNT and CDR2 YENEEA. The CDR3 is made up of 13 amino acids. The ends were cut back, 5 bases at V and 5 bases at J, with 10 bases in the middle. The CDR3 is CASSPGLHNEQFF. The CDR3 bases are TGTGCCAGCAGCCCCGGACTACACAATGAGCAGTTCTTC.

In its sample, this clone was seen once. The chain recombines TRBV5-5 with TRBJ1-1; 9 nucleotides agree with TRBD1. The CDR3 is made up of 16 amino acids. CDR1 and CDR2 from the germline V gene are SGHKS and YYEKEE (reference sequence). With V trimmed by 4 bases and J by 1 base, 8 bases remained unmatched. The DNA of the CDR3 is TGTGCCAGCAGCCCGGGACAGGGCGGGTGGAACACTGAAGCTTTCTTT. This translates into CASSPGQGGWNTEAFF.

The V and J genes are TRBV21-1 and TRBJ2-3; the table's D call of TRBD2 was not tested on the DNA. TRBV21-1 is marked as a pseudogene. This CDR3 has 16 residues. The CDR3: CASSTSTSLVADTQYF. The CDR3 DNA sequence: TGTGCCAGCAGCACTTCTACTAGCTTGGTTGCAGATACGCAGTATTTT.

The chain carries TRBV5-6 and TRBJ1-6, with 9 positions matching TRBD1. The CDR3 has 15 amino acids. Trimming at V came to 4 bases and at J to 5 bases, leaving 4 bases not matched to a gene. Per the germline V gene, CDR1 is SGHDT and CDR2 is YYEEEE. The CDR3 coding sequence is TGTGCCAGCAGCCAACGGGACAGGGATAATTCACCCCTCCACTTT. It translates to CASSQRDRDNSPLHF.

This sequence joins TRBV28 and TRBJ1-1, with unresolved D. Per germline, CDR1 MDHEN and CDR2 SYDVKM. The CDR3 loop spans 13 amino acids. Trimming cost V 6 bases and J 4 bases, with 12 bases left between them. The CDR3 DNA sequence: TGTGCCAGCAGCCCTCACCCCGGCACTGAAGCTTTCTTT. Translating it yields CASSPHPGTEAFF.

This chain links TRBV30 with TRBJ2-7; no clear D. Trimming removed 2 bases at V and 5 bases at J, with 10 bases between. The CDR3 runs to 12 residues. The germline CDR1 and CDR2 sequences are GTSNPN and SVGIG (reference sequence). CDR3 protein: CAWSPSDHEQYF. CDR3 nucleotide sequence: TGTGCCTGGAGTCCCAGCGACCACGAGCAGTACTTC.